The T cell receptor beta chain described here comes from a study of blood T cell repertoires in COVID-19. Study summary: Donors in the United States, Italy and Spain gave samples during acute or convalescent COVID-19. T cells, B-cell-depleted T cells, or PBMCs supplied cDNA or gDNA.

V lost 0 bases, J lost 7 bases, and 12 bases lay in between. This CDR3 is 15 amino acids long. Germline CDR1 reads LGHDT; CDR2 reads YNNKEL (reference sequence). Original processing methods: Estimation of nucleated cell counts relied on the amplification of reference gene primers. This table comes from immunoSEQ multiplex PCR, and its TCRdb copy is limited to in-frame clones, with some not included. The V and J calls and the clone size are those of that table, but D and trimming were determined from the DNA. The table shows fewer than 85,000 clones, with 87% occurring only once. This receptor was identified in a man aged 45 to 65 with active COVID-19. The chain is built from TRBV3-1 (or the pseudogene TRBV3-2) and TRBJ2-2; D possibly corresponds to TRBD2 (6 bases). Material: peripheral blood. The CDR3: CASSQDQAGVGELFF. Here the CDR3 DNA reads TGTGCCAGCAGCCAAGATCAAGCGGGTGTCGGGGAGCTGTTTTTT.